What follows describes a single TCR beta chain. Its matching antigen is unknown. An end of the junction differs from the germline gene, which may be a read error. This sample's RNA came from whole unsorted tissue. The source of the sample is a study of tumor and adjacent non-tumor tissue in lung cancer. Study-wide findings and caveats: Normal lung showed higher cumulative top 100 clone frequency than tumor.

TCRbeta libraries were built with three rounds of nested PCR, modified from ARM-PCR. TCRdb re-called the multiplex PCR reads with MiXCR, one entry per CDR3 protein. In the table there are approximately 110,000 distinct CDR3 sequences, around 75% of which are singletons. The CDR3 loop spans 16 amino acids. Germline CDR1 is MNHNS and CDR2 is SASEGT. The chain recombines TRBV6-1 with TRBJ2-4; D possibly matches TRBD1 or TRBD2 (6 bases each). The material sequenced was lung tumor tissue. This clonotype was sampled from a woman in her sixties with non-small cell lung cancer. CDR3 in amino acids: CVSIDPGASAKHIQYF. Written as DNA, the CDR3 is TGTGTCAGCATCGACCCGGGGGCTAGTGCCAAGCACATTCAGTACTTC.